A selection of T cell receptor beta chains follows, all from one sample in a study of identical twins. Using its own MiXCR run on the 5' RACE reads, TCRdb lists one record per CDR3 protein. The sample holds about 810,000 distinct CDR3 sequences, more than 9% seen once. In addition, the sample was reused for a study of yellow fever vaccine responses in identical twins.

Sequencing was carried out using PBMCs. The receptors stem from a woman in her late teens or twenties in good health. The CDR3 runs from the conserved cysteine through the conserved F or W. Fields, in order: D gene, clone size, V gene, J gene, CDR3 length, CDR3 DNA, CDR3 protein. The D gene is left open where the match is weak. Rows give clone size only sometimes, using once, few, many, or a class for an expanded clone.

>.|.|TRBV28|TRBJ2-3|12
TGTGCCAGCAGTACTAATTTAGATGCGCAGTATTTT
CASSTNLDAQYF
>.|few|TRBV21-1|TRBJ2-5|14
TGTGCCAGCAGCAAACGGGGAGGGGCGGAGACCCAGTACTTC
CASSKRGGAETQYF
>.|.|TRBV4-2|TRBJ1-1|16
TGTGCCAGCAGCCAAGATCAGACAGGTGTGCACACTGAAGCTTTCTTT
CASSQDQTGVHTEAFF
>.|few|TRBV20-1|TRBJ2-5|16
TGCAGTGCATTTGGAGGTCTTTCAGTATCCCAAGAGACCCAGTACTTC
CSAFGGLSVSQETQYF
>TRBD1|few|TRBV15|TRBJ2-1|16
TGTGCCACCAGCTCGAAGACAGGGGAATTCTACAATGAGCAGTTCTTC
CATSSKTGEFYNEQFF
>.|.|TRBV12-3/TRBV12-4|TRBJ2-3|14
TGTGCCAGCAGTTTAAGGGGGATCACAGATACGCAGTATTTT
CASSLRGITDTQYF
>TRBD2|few|TRBV6-5|TRBJ2-1|16
TGTGCCAGCAGTTCCGCATTAGCGGGTTTAGACAATGAGCAGTTCTTC
CASSSALAGLDNEQFF
>.|.|TRBV24-1|TRBJ2-2|14
TGTGCCACCAGTGATTTGGCGGGGACCGGGGAGCTGTTTTTT
CATSDLAGTGELFF
>TRBD1|.|TRBV28|TRBJ2-2|16
TGTGCCAGCAGTCCCACAGGGGGTATAGGGATCGGGGAGCTGTTTTTT
CASSPTGGIGIGELFF
>.|few|TRBV28|TRBJ2-1|11
TGTGCCAGCGGGGACCGCGCTGAGCAGTTCTTC
CASGDRAEQFF
>.|many|TRBV12-3/TRBV12-4|TRBJ2-7|13
TGTGCCAGCAGTAGGGACGTAGGCTACGAGCAGTACTTC
CASSRDVGYEQYF
>.|.|TRBV5-4|TRBJ2-1|15
TGTGCCAGCTTAAAAGCGGGGACAGTATACAATGAGCAGTTCTTC
CASLKAGTVYNEQFF
>.|.|TRBV7-8|TRBJ1-5|14
TGTGCCAGCAGCTTTTTAACAGGGCGCCAGCCCCAGCATTTT
CASSFLTGRQPQHF
>.|.|TRBV6-6|TRBJ2-1|13
TGTGCCAGCAGTTACGGTCCTAACAATGAGCAGTTCTTC
CASSYGPNNEQFF
>.|once|TRBV5-1|TRBJ2-6|15
TGCGCCAGCAGCACCATAGCCTCTGGGGCCAACGTCCTGACTTTC
CASSTIASGANVLTF
>.|few|TRBV28|TRBJ1-1|14
TGTGCCAGCAGTTTGACTGTAGGGAGCACTGAAGCTTTCTTT
CASSLTVGSTEAFF
>TRBD2|.|TRBV19|TRBJ2-7|16
TGTGCCAGTAGGCCAAGTCCCGGGACTAGCATCCACGAGCAGTACTTC
CASRPSPGTSIHEQYF